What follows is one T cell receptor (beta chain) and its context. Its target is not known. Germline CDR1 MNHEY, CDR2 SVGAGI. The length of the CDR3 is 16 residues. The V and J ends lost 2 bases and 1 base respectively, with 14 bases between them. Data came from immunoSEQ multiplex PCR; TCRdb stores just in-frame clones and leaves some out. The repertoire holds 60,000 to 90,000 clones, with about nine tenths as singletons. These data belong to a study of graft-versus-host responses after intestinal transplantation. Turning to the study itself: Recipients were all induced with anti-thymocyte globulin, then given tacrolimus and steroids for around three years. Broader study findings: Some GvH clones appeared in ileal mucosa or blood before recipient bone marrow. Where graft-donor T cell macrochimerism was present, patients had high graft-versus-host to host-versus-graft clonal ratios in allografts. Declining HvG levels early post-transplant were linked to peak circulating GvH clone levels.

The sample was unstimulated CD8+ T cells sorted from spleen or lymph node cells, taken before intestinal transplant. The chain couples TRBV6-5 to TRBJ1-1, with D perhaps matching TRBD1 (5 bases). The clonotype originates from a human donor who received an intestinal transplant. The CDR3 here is CASSYGQPRGNTEAFF. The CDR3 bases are TGTGCCAGCAGTTACGGGCAGCCTAGGGGGAACACTGAAGCTTTCTTT.